This TCR beta chain was recorded in a study of molecular identifiers for immune sequencing clone quantification. Notes on this clonotype: A read error may explain this, as a much larger clone is one base away.

TCRdb processed the PCR reads anew with MiXCR; each CDR3 protein has one entry. The table records about 320,000 distinct CDR3 sequences, over 20% of them present only once. The CDR3 is 14 residues long. CDR1 and CDR2 (germline): KGHDR, SFDVKD. The receptor comes from a human donor in good health. Some libraries in this study had Jurkat cell RNA spiked in. The sample consisted of naive CD8+ T cells from blood, with Jurkat cell RNA spiked in. The subset here: FACS-sorted CD8+CD4-CCR7+CD45RA+ naive T cells. V gene TRBV24-1 combines with J gene TRBJ1-2; D uncertain. For the CDR3, the DNA is TGTGCCACCAGTGCTGCAGACCTATACTATGGCAACACCTTC. This encodes CATSAADLYYGNTF.